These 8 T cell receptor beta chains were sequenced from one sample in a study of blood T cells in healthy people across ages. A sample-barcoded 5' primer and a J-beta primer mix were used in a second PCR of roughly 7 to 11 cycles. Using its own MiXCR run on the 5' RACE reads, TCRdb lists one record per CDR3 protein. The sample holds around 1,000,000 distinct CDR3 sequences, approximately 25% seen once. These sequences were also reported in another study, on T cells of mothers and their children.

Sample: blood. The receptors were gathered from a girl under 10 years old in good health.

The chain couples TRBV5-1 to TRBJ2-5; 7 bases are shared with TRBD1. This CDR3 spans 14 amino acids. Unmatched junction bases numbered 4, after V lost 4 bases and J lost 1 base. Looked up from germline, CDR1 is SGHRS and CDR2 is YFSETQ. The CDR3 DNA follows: TGCGCCAGCAGCCAGGGACAGATCCAAGAGACCCAGTACTTC. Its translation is CASSQGQIQETQYF.

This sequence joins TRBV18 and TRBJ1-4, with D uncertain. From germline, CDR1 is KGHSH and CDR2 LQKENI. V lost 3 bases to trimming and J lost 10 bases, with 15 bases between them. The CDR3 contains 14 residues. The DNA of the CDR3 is TGTGCCAGCTCACCCGACGCAAATGGAGGAAAACTGTTTTTT. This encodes CASSPDANGGKLFF.

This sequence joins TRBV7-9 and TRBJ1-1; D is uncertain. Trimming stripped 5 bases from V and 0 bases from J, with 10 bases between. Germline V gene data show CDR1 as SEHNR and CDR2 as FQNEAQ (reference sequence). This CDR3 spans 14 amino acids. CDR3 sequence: CASSGLGMNTEAFF. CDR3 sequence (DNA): TGTGCCAGCAGCGGGCTCGGGATGAACACTGAAGCTTTCTTT.

Here the CDR3 reads CASRGYSYEQYF. CDR3 in DNA: TGTGCCAGCAGGGGTTATTCCTACGAGCAGTACTTC. The chain combines TRBV27 with TRBJ2-7, with no clear D. Trimming left V 6 bases short and J 1 base short, with 7 bases between. Germline V gives CDR1 MNHEY, CDR2 SMNVEV (reference sequence). The length of the CDR3 is 12 residues.

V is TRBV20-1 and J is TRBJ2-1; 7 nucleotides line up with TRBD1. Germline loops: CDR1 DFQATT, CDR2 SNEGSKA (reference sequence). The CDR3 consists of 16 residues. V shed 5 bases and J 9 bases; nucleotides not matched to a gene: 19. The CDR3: CSAGLRTALNRGEQFF. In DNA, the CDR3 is TGCAGTGCTGGACTCAGGACGGCGTTAAACAGGGGTGAGCAGTTCTTC.

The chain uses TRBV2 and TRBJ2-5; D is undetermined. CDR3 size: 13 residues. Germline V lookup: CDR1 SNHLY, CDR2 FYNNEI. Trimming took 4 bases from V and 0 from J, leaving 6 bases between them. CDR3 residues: CASSAKYQETQYF. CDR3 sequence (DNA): TGTGCCAGCAGTGCTAAGTACCAAGAGACCCAGTACTTC.

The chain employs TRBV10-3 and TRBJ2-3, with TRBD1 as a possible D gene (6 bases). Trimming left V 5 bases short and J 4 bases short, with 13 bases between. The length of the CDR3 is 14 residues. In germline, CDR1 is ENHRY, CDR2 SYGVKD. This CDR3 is CAISRLDSADTQYF. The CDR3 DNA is TGTGCCATCAGTAGATTGGACAGCGCAGATACGCAGTATTTT.

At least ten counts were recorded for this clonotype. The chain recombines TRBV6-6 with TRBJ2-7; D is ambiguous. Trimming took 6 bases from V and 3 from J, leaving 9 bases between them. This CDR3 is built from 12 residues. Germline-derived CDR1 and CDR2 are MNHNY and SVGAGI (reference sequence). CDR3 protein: CASSHVIYEQYF. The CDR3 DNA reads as TGTGCCAGCAGCCACGTCATCTACGAGCAGTACTTC.